The text below deals with one T cell receptor (beta chain). The method was immunoSEQ multiplex PCR; TCRdb's version includes in-frame clones alone and lacks a portion of them. The table has about 62,000 clones, around 92% seen once. This entry comes from a study of OX40 agonist ivuxolimab in advanced cancers. The CDR3 totals 14 residues. V was pared by 11 bases and J by 4 bases, with 21 bases between. The germline V gene encodes CDR1 SNHLY and CDR2 FYNNEI. The V call is TRBV2, the J call TRBJ2-7; D is possibly TRBD2 (5 bases). The material sequenced was CD4+ or CD8+ T cells sorted from blood, taken in a trial of the OX40 agonist ivuxolimab. The TCR comes from an adult with an advanced solid tumor such as melanoma, head and neck, liver or kidney cancer. CDR3 nucleotides: TGTGCCTGTAGTGGACCACCCTCGGGATACGAGCAGTACTTC. This encodes CACSGPPSGYEQYF.